This TCR beta chain was sequenced for a study of OX40 agonist ivuxolimab in advanced cancers. Study context: A diagnosis of hepatocellular carcinoma, melanoma, renal cell or head and neck cancer was present in dose-escalation patients. Among those enrolled, mean age was around 60 years (range roughly 20 to 79) and 82.7% were male. General study findings and limits: Low normalized T-cell clonal expansion was additionally recorded for some nonresponders.

This CDR3 comprises 14 residues. Germline CDR1 reads LGHNA; CDR2 reads YSLEER. V dropped 0 bases and J dropped 1 base, with 7 bases sitting between them. The repertoire was sequenced with immunoSEQ multiplex PCR; TCRdb's copy has only in-frame clones and lacks some. The top ten hold about a quarter of the sample, which has tens of thousands of clones, roughly 83% seen once. Remarks on this clone: Its target is not known.

This TCR derives from an adult with an advanced solid tumor such as melanoma, head and neck, liver or kidney cancer. V is TRBV4-3 and J is TRBJ2-7; no clear D gene. Sequenced here: CD4+ or CD8+ T cells sorted from blood, sampled in a trial of the OX40 agonist ivuxolimab. CDR3 in DNA: TGCGCCAGCAGCCAAGATAGTTCGTCCTACGAGCAGTACTTC. Translation gives CASSQDSSSYEQYF.